This entry features one TCR beta chain sequence. Its target antigen remains unknown. Nothing much larger sits one base from this clone, and base qualities are not available. TCR cDNA was synthesized by 5'RACE template switching, through which a universal primer site and unique molecular identifiers were introduced. cDNA synthesis was primed from both the TCR alpha and TCR beta constant segments. Libraries were amplified in two PCR steps, with sample barcodes and sequencing adapters added in the second step. Sequencing of the libraries was done on either Illumina HiSeq 2500 (2x100 bp) or NovaSeq (2x150 bp). On the study's bioinformatics: Reads were demultiplexed and collapsed into UMI consensus sequences with MIGEC, and V(D)J alignment was performed with MiXCR. Clonotypes responding to the vaccine were identified with edgeR on replicate PBMC samples, with the criteria of FDR below 0.01 and a log2 fold change above 5 up to day 15. Bulk clonotypes were assigned CD4 or CD8 identity according to which sequenced CD4 or CD8 repertoire held them at higher abundance. TCRdb reprocessing: public reads trimmed at Q25 with fastp, clones called with MiXCR, in-frame beta chains kept. When rows share a CDR3 protein, they turn into one entry using the most common DNA and genes. The V and J calls and clone size come from TCRdb's table, not from the authors' own analysis. This sample has approximately 160,000 distinct CDR3 sequences in its table, and approximately 6% of those were observed once. The ten largest clonotypes hold 2.5% to 3.5% of the sample.

From the germline V gene, CDR1 is SGHTA and CDR2 is FQGNSA. V lost 8 bases and J lost 3 bases, and the count of bases not matched to a germline gene is 3. The CDR3 has 13 amino acids, counting the end cysteine and phenylalanine. The sequence is cut down to CDR3 DNA, 39 bases in frame from base 1. This sample stems from a study of T cells after yellow fever vaccination (dated by TCRdb to about 2019). A note on the overall study: The SMART-Seq v4 Ultra Low Input RNA kit was used to prepare libraries from fractions with low cell numbers. Blood samples were taken at several timepoints before and after primary and secondary immunization, and bulk PBMC replicates and cell subsets were isolated. Two healthy male donors, one aged 18 to 30 and one aged 30 to 40 years, were included in the cohort. To track T-cell clones before and after primary and booster YFV17D yellow fever vaccination, bulk TCR alpha and beta repertoires were sequenced longitudinally.

The treatment or condition label here, explained by the study, means: live attenuated yellow fever vaccine strain. A standard Ficoll-Paque protocol was used to isolate PBMCs from peripheral blood. Dynabeads CD4 and CD8 positive selection kits were used to isolate CD4 and CD8 T-cell fractions. RNA was extracted with TriZol from bulk PBMCs, CD4 and CD8 fractions, and dextramer-positive and dextramer-negative fractions. Study-wide findings and limitations: A small fraction of clonotypes showed up in both the CD4 and CD8 compartments, probably as a result of convergent recombination. Because the study included only two donors, the extent to which the findings can be generalized is limited. The secondary T-cell response was weaker than the primary response but faster, peaking on day 5 instead of day 15. FACS-sorted repertoires could contain abundant contaminating clonotypes from the bulk population, so computational filtering was required. Most clones expanded after primary vaccination were re-detected after the booster (almost 97% of CD4 and 88% of CD8), suggesting broad memory maintenance.

The origin of this receptor is a man aged 18 to 35 who received the YFV17D yellow fever vaccine. Sequencing was performed on CD4+ T cells sorted from PBMCs, taken on the day of the first yellow fever vaccination. This chain joins TRBV7-2 to TRBJ2-5; TRBD2 agrees with 10 junctional bases. The bases read TGTGCCAGCCATCTAGCGGGGGAAGAGACCCAGTACTTC. This gives the protein CASHLAGEETQYF.